These 31 T cell receptor delta chains were all obtained from the same sample, sequenced in a study of γδ T cells in repeated Plasmodium falciparum infection. Flow sorting of PBMC yielded separate Vgamma9/Vdelta2+ and Vdelta2-negative gammadelta T cell populations for bulk repertoire analysis. TCRdb called clones from the multiplex PCR reads again using CATT. The top ten clones hold about 23% of a sample with around 46,000 delta-chain clones, 1.5% to 2% of them seen once. Input material: gamma-delta T cells from blood. Source of these receptors: a pool of human donors (malaria-infected and uninfected, not separated).

This clone was detected a few times. The mismatch at residue 11 between this DNA's translation and the TCRdb protein of a much larger clone likely reflects a read error; the protein shown is translated from the DNA. The chain uses TRDV1 and TRDJ1; D is undetermined. Here the J gene was assigned by germline matching of the DNA, as TCRdb has none. Per the germline V gene, CDR1 is TSWWSYY and CDR2 is QGS. This CDR3 comprises 15 residues. The CDR3 nucleotides are TGTGCTCTTGGGACCCCCCTAACGTACACCGAGAAACTCATCTTT. Residues: CALGTPLTYTEKLIF.

This clone was observed many times. A far larger clone is off by one base, so a read error is likely. The sample has other DNA sequences that encode this CDR3 too. The rearrangement joins TRDV2 to TRDJ1; 9 bases map to TRDD3. This CDR3 is 19 amino acids long. The V gene's germline CDR1 is GEAIGNYY and CDR2 EKD. Written as DNA, the CDR3 is TGTGCCTGTGACACCTTCCCGGCTCTGGGGGATCCTTTCACCGATAAACTCATCTTC. This encodes CACDTFPALGDPFTDKLIF.

This clone was recorded many times. TCRdb attributes to this sequence the protein of a much larger clone, which differs from the DNA translation at residue 17; a read error is likely, and the protein displayed is translated from the DNA. This rearrangement joins TRDV3 to TRDJ1, with 7 bases fitting TRDD3. Germline-derived CDR1 and CDR2 are TVYSNPD and GDNSRS (reference sequence). The CDR3 sequence is 18 residues long. This CDR3 reads CASRKNRLSLSRGDKLTF. In DNA form, the CDR3 reads TGTGCCTCCCGGAAAAATCGCCTCAGCCTTAGTCGTGGGGATAAACTCACCTTT. The full variable domain, its missing parts supplied by reference TRDV3 and TRDJ1, is CDKVTQSSPDQTVASGSEVVLLCTYDTVYSNPDLFWYRIRPDYSFQFVFYGDNSRSEGADFTQGRFSVKHILTQKAFHLVISPVRTEDSATYYCASRKNRLSLSRGDKLTFGKGTRVTVEP.

The V gene call is TRDV1, and the J gene call is absent; the table gives TRDD3 as D, unverified against the DNA. Germline V gene data show CDR1 as TSWWSYY and CDR2 as QGS. The CDR3 runs 23 residues. CDR3 residues: CALGKRSSYWGTRIGLYNEKIIF. The CDR3 nucleotides are TGTGCTCTTGGGAAACGGTCCTCCTACTGGGGGACTAGAATAGGACTTTACAACGAGAAAATCATATTT.

The table lists this clone with a few counts. This DNA translates differently at residue 4 from the TCRdb protein, which is that of a much larger clone; a read error is likely, and the protein shown is the DNA's own translation. This sequence joins TRDV2 and TRDJ1, with D possibly matching TRDD3 (5 bases). The J gene was missing in TCRdb and was found by matching the end of the DNA to germline. The CDR3 has 15 residues. Per germline, CDR1 GEAIGNYY and CDR2 EKD. The CDR3, as DNA: TGTGCCTGTGTCACCGTGGTAACCAGGGGAGATAAACTCATCTTT. This gives the protein CACVTVVTRGDKLIF.

This clone has more than one count but fewer than ten. This likely stems from a read error, as it lies one base from a far larger clone. Other DNA sequences in the sample encode the same CDR3. The chain carries TRDV3 and TRDJ1; 7 positions match TRDD3. TCRdb does not report a J gene; here it was assigned by matching the DNA to germline references. The J segment lost 0 bases and the V segment lost 5 bases, leaving 12 bases of the junction unmatched. The CDR3 covers 15 residues. CDR1 and CDR2 from the germline V gene are TVYSNPD and GDNSRS (reference sequence). Here the CDR3 reads CAGMGAGGYTDKLIF. CDR3 coding DNA: TGTGCCGGAATGGGAGCTGGGGGGTACACCGATAAACTCATCTTT. Filled out from reference TRDV3 and TRDJ1, the complete variable domain reads CDKVTQSSPDQTVASGSEVVLLCTYDTVYSNPDLFWYRIRPDYSFQFVFYGDNSRSEGADFTQGRFSVKHILTQKAFHLVISPVRTEDSATYYCAGMGAGGYTDKLIFGKGTRVTVEP.

Ten or more counts support this clone. TCRdb pairs this DNA with a much larger clone's protein that differs at residue 9, likely a read error; the protein shown was translated from the DNA. The chain combines TRDV1 with TRDJ2; D is unresolved. TCRdb offers no J gene call, so here the DNA was matched to germline to obtain one. The CDR3 has 18 amino acids. Trimming took 5 bases from V and 5 from J, leaving 24 bases between them. Germline V gene sequence: CDR1 TSWWSYY, CDR2 QGS. The CDR3, as DNA: TGTGCTCTTGGGAATCTAAATCCCACTACACTTGGAACAGCACAACTCTTCTTT. Protein product: CALGNLNPTTLGTAQLFF.

Concerning this clone itself: A far larger clone is one nucleotide away, so this likely arose from a read error. This specimen includes other DNA sequences encoding the same CDR3. The rearrangement joins TRDV1 to TRDJ1, with a tentative D call TRDD2 (9 bases). No J gene is reported in TCRdb; it was inferred here by comparing the DNA with germline. V lost 5 bases and J 10 bases, leaving 38 bases between the germline ends. Per the germline V gene, CDR1 is TSWWSYY and CDR2 is QGS. The CDR3 has 20 residues. CDR3 bases: TGTGCTCTTGGGAATTGCCCTTCCTACGATGAGGGATACGGTCTCGGAATACTCATCTTT. Its translation: CALGNCPSYDEGYGLGILIF.

This rearrangement joins TRDV1 to TRDJ1, with D perhaps being TRDD2 or TRDD3 (8 bases each). The J gene comes from matching the DNA to germline here; TCRdb lacks it. This CDR3 contains 19 residues. CDR1 is TSWWSYY, CDR2 QGS, per germline. Trimming shortened V by 0 bases and J by 9 bases, and 29 bases separated the two germline ends. The CDR3 DNA reads as TGTGCTCTTGGGGAACTGGTCTCTTCCTACAATCGGGGATACCTAGAACTCATCTTT. It codes for CALGELVSSYNRGYLELIF.

This clone was picked up many times. One base separates it from a far larger clone, so it is likely a read error. Other DNA sequences within the sample encode an identical CDR3. The genes are TRDV1 and TRDJ1; 7 bases map to TRDD3. Germline V gene data show CDR1 as TSWWSYY and CDR2 as QGS. The CDR3 is 24 amino acids. CDR3 region: CALGEYFVFSGITVPVHQVDKLIF. In DNA, the CDR3 is TGTGCTCTTGGGGAATACTTCGTATTTTCGGGGATAACCGTCCCAGTACACCAAGTCGATAAGCTCATCTTT.

There are a few counts of this clone. A far larger clone is only one base removed, so a read error is likely. Other DNA sequences in the sample encode the same CDR3. The chain recombines TRDV2 with TRDJ1; perhaps TRDD3 as D (6 bases). Germline matching of the DNA provided the J gene here, since TCRdb leaves it blank. There are 27 residues in the CDR3. V lost 0 bases, J lost 0 bases, and 46 bases lay in between. Looked up from germline, CDR1 is GEAIGNYY and CDR2 is EKD. CDR3 protein: CACDTGNRWDFWGQPTSPEKYTDKLIF. The CDR3 DNA is TGTGCCTGTGACACCGGTAACCGCTGGGACTTCTGGGGCCAACCTACCTCCCCAGAAAAGTACACCGATAAACTCATCTTT.

This clone was seen many times. It is likely a read error: a sequence one base away is far more abundant. Other DNA sequences in this sample translate to the same CDR3. The chain links TRDV3 to TRDJ1; 10 bases match TRDD3. V trimming: 4 bases; J trimming: 2 bases; junction bases outside the gene matches: 40. The CDR3 extends over 25 amino acids. CDR1 and CDR2 (germline): TVYSNPD, GDNSRS (reference sequence). The CDR3 here is CASGLPRTGGFPFKWSNWWTDKLIF. The CDR3 DNA follows: TGTGCCTCCGGCCTTCCCCGTACTGGGGGATTCCCGTTCAAGTGGTCAAATTGGTGGACCGATAAACTCATCTTT.

This clone appeared a few times. TCRdb's protein for this DNA is that of a much larger clone and differs from the translation at residue 10, likely a read error; the protein shown is the DNA translation. The gene calls are TRDV1 and TRDJ1; 13 bases are shared with TRDD3. In the absence of a J gene in TCRdb, the DNA was matched to germline to assign it here. This CDR3 comprises 25 residues. Trimming at V came to 2 bases and at J to 0 bases, leaving 27 bases not matched to a gene. Per the germline V gene, CDR1 is TSWWSYY and CDR2 is QGS. The CDR3 nucleotides are TGTGCTCTTGGGGAAGGTTCGTACTTCCCATCGACATACTGGGGGATACGCTGGTACACCGATAAACTCATCTTT. Translated, it gives CALGEGSYFPSTYWGIRWYTDKLIF.

As regards this clone: A far more abundant clone sits one base away, making this likely a read error. Additional DNA sequences in this sample encode the identical CDR3. The J gene has no call, while the V gene is TRAV38-2/DV8; the D call of TRDD3 is as the table states it, not checked on the DNA. CDR3 length: 17 amino acids. Germline lookup yields CDR1 TSESDYY and CDR2 QEAYKQQN. The CDR3 is CAYRSAGPYWGMDELIF. The DNA for the CDR3 is TGTGCTTATAGGAGCGCGGGACCGTACTGGGGGATGGACGAACTCATCTTC.

Concerning this clone itself: The amino acid sequence in TCRdb belongs to a much larger clone and departs from this DNA's translation at residue 14, likely a sequencing read error; the sequence shown is translated from the DNA. This rearrangement joins TRDV2 to TRDJ1, with D unclear. No J gene was available from TCRdb, and it was assigned here by a germline match of the DNA. The CDR3 is 17 amino acids. Germline lookup yields CDR1 GEAIGNYY and CDR2 EKD. CDR3 DNA: TGTGCCTGTGACACCGTGGGACAGCCAGACCACACCGATAGACTCATCTTT. Translated: CACDTVGQPDHTDRLIF.

This clone was observed a few times. This DNA's translation and the protein TCRdb lists, from a much larger clone, do not match at residue 5, likely due to a read error; the protein shown is translated from the DNA. This chain joins TRDV1 and TRDJ1; 13 bases are shared with TRDD3. Germline lookup yields CDR1 TSWWSYY and CDR2 QGS. CDR3 length: 24 residues. The ends lost 4 bases at V and 4 bases at J; junction bases unmatched: 30. The CDR3 coding sequence is TGTGCTCTTGGGGGAGTCCCCTCCTTCCTACTCCCTTTACTGGGGGATACGCTGGGCGATAAACTCATCTTT. Translated, it gives CALGGVPSFLLPLLGDTLGDKLIF.

Comments on this clone: This likely stems from a read error, as it lies one base from a far larger clone. Other nucleotide sequences from this sample produce the same CDR3. The chain uses TRDV1 and TRDJ1; a possible D gene is TRDD2 (7 bases). Here the J gene came from matching the DNA to germline, since TCRdb omits it. The CDR3 covers 21 residues. Germline V gives CDR1 TSWWSYY, CDR2 QGS. V lost 2 bases, J lost 8 bases, and 36 bases lay in between. CDR3 amino acids: CALGEAGFLFTRRVLGPKLIF. DNA for the CDR3: TGTGCTCTTGGGGAAGCGGGCTTCCTATTCACCCGCCGGGTACTGGGCCCGAAACTCATCTTT.

This clone was observed at least ten times. The chain carries TRDV1 and TRDJ1; 13 bases match TRDD3. Trimming took 5 bases from V and 1 from J; bases not matched to a gene: 25. The germline V gene has CDR1 TSWWSYY and CDR2 QGS. The CDR3 has 23 residues. The CDR3 region is CALGITFPQTPLLGDTTTDKLIF. DNA of the CDR3: TGTGCTCTTGGGATAACCTTCCCTCAGACCCCCCTACTGGGGGATACGACCACCGATAAACTCATCTTT.

Regarding this clone: The protein recorded in TCRdb matches a much larger clone and deviates from this DNA's translation at residue 8, suggesting a read error; the protein here is obtained by translating the DNA. This chain connects TRDV1 to TRDJ1, with TRDD3 identical over 10 bases. TCRdb leaves out the J gene; it was filled in here by matching the DNA to germline. Losses at the gene ends were 1 base for V and 8 bases for J; bases not matched to a gene: 22. Germline V CDR1 and CDR2: TSWWSYY, QGS. CDR3 size: 20 residues. The CDR3 spells CALGEQFYVLGDFAHLKLIF. The CDR3 DNA follows: TGTGCTCTTGGGGAACAATTCTACGTACTGGGGGATTTTGCACATTTGAAACTCATCTTT.

This clone appeared a few times. This DNA translates differently at residue 17 from the TCRdb protein, which is that of a much larger clone; a read error is likely, and the protein shown is the DNA's own translation. The chain has TRDV1 and TRDJ1, with 10 bases fitting TRDD3. The V gene's germline CDR1 is TSWWSYY and CDR2 QGS. The CDR3 is 21 amino acids. DNA of the CDR3: TGTGCTCTTGGGGAACTCTGCCGTGTTGGGACTGGGGGATTCTACACCGAGAAACTCATCTTT. The encoded protein is CALGELCRVGTGGFYTEKLIF.

On this clone: This is likely an artifact of a read error, given a far larger clone one base away. Other nucleotide sequences from this sample produce the same CDR3. This chain uses TRDV1 with TRDJ1; 10 bases are shared with TRDD3. As TCRdb names no J gene, one was assigned here on the basis of a DNA match to germline. The CDR3 covers 23 residues. Germline loops: CDR1 TSWWSYY, CDR2 QGS. V gave up 2 bases and J gave up 0 bases; unmatched junction bases: 24. This CDR3 reads CALGELLPARGRGGIRDTDKLIF. The DNA of the CDR3 is TGTGCTCTTGGGGAATTACTTCCCGCGCGAGGGAGAGGGGGGATACGCGACACCGATAAACTCATCTTT.

The table lists this clone with a few counts. This sequence is one base from a far larger clone and is likely a read error. Other DNA variants within this sample encode the same CDR3. The chain recombines TRDV1 with TRDJ1; 9 bases fit TRDD3. TCRdb carries no J gene annotation; the J gene was assigned here by matching the DNA with germline. In germline, CDR1 is TSWWSYY, CDR2 QGS. The CDR3 totals 17 residues. Here the CDR3 DNA reads TGTGCCCTTGGGGAACTTCCGAAGTACTGGGGGAGAAAGGGACTCATCTTT. Translating it yields CALGELPKYWGRKGLIF.

Comment on this clone: The protein in TCRdb stems from a much larger clone and differs at residue 9 from this DNA's translation, likely a read error; here the protein is translated from the DNA. The rearrangement joins TRDV2 to TRDJ1, with D perhaps TRDD2 (5 bases). Here the J gene came from matching the DNA to germline, since TCRdb omits it. The V and J ends lost 3 bases and 0 bases respectively, with 19 bases between them. The CDR3 has 17 amino acids. From germline, CDR1 is GEAIGNYY and CDR2 EKD. CDR3 loop: CACDALRGPGYTDKLIF. Here the CDR3 DNA reads TGTGCCTGTGACGCCCTACGCGGACCGGGGTACACCGATAAACTCATCTTT.

A remark on this clone: TCRdb's protein for this DNA is that of a much larger clone and differs from the translation at residue 18, likely a read error; the protein shown is the DNA translation. The rearrangement uses TRDV1 and TRDJ1, with 10 bases that match TRDD3. The CDR3 sequence is 20 residues long. Germline V gene sequence: CDR1 TSWWSYY, CDR2 QGS. The DNA of the CDR3 is TGTGCTCTTGGGGAGCCCCCCTCCTACGGGCTGGGGGATAGGCGCGGAAAACCCATCTTT. Amino acid sequence: CALGEPPSYGLGDRRGKPIF.

As for this clone: A read error likely explains why the TCRdb protein, taken from a much larger clone, differs from this DNA's translation at residue 3; the protein shown is translated from the DNA. This chain connects TRAV38-2/DV8 to TRDJ1; 11 nucleotides agree with TRDD3. Matching the DNA to germline supplied the J gene, which TCRdb does not give. Germline V gene data show CDR1 as TSESDYY and CDR2 as QEAYKQQN. The CDR3 runs to 20 residues. V was clipped by 9 bases and J by 4 bases; unmatched bases: 26. This chain's CDR3 is CACSSPLLGGYAGQSDKLIF. DNA for the CDR3: TGTGCTTGTAGTTCCCCCCTACTTGGGGGATACGCGGGCCAGAGCGATAAACTCATCTTT.

This clone was seen a handful of times. The mismatch at residue 16 between this DNA's translation and the TCRdb protein of a much larger clone likely reflects a read error; the protein shown is translated from the DNA. The rearrangement links TRDV3 to TRDJ1; weak D call: TRDD2 (5 bases). V shed 2 bases and J shed 3 bases, with 37 bases lying between them. The CDR3 has 21 amino acids. The V gene's germline CDR1 is TVYSNPD and CDR2 GDNSRS (reference sequence). This CDR3 reads CAFCRAFKSMRDNSYPDKLIF. The CDR3 nucleotides are TGTGCCTTTTGCCGGGCCTTCAAGTCGATGAGGGACAACTCGTACCCCGATAAACTCATCTTT.

As to this clone: The protein that TCRdb holds for this DNA derives from a much larger clone and differs from the translated DNA at residue 13, which likely indicates a read error; the protein shown here is translated from the DNA. The chain is built from TRDV2 and TRDJ1, with 9 nucleotides matching TRDD3. TCRdb supplies no J gene; here it was assigned by aligning the nucleotide sequence to germline. Per germline, CDR1 GEAIGNYY and CDR2 EKD. The CDR3 totals 17 residues. CDR3 region: CACDPVGLGDYTEKLIF. CDR3 in DNA: TGTGCCTGTGACCCGGTCGGTCTGGGGGATTACACCGAGAAACTCATCTTT.

Worth noting for this clone: This sequence is one base from a far larger clone and is likely a read error. Other nucleotide sequences in the sample specify the same CDR3. J is TRDJ1 and V is TRDV1; D unresolved. TCRdb carries no J gene annotation; the J gene was assigned here by matching the DNA with germline. V gave up 4 bases and J gave up 0 bases, with 12 bases separating them. Germline V gives CDR1 TSWWSYY, CDR2 QGS. CDR3 size: 15 residues. In DNA, the CDR3 is TGTGCTCTTGGGGGGAGGCTCCGCTACACCGATAAACTCATCTTT. It yields the protein CALGGRLRYTDKLIF.

This clone was seen only a few times. The chain is built from TRDV1 and TRDJ1, with 11 bases identical to TRDD3. Here the J gene came from matching the DNA to germline, since TCRdb omits it. This CDR3 has 26 amino acids. Unmatched junction bases numbered 39, after V lost 4 bases and J lost 5 bases. The germline gives CDR1 TSWWSYY, CDR2 QGS. The CDR3 coding sequence is TGTGCTCTTGGGGTACTCCCTTATTCCTTCGCGGACCTTCTGGGGGATACAAGCACGCTTGAGGATAAACTCATCTTT. Translation gives CALGVLPYSFADLLGDTSTLEDKLIF.

Concerning this clone itself: This DNA translates differently at residue 20 from the TCRdb protein, which is that of a much larger clone; a read error is likely, and the protein shown is the DNA's own translation. The chain has TRDV3 and TRDJ1; TRDD3 agrees at 9 bases. TCRdb gives no J gene; it was assigned here by matching the DNA to germline. Germline CDR1 and CDR2: TVYSNPD and GDNSRS (reference sequence). This CDR3 contains 23 residues. The CDR3 nucleotides read TGTGCCTTTATCTCGCTCTGGTCGGAACGTACTTCTGGGGGATCTCCATACACCGATAGACTCATCTTT. Protein product: CAFISLWSERTSGGSPYTDRLIF.

Comment on this clone: TCRdb's listed protein matches a much larger clone and diverges from this DNA's translation at residue 12, likely through a read error; the protein shown comes from the DNA. The chain links TRAV29/DV5 to TRDJ1, with D uncertain. Germline loops: CDR1 NSMFDY, CDR2 ISSIKDK. The V and J ends lost 0 bases and 0 bases respectively, with 27 bases between them. The CDR3 is 20 amino acids. The CDR3 region is CAASDIYLVLDFPYTDKLIF. In nucleotides, the CDR3 is TGTGCAGCAAGCGATATTTATTTGGTCCTCGATTTTCCGTACACCGATAAACTCATCTTT.